This T cell receptor (beta chain) appears in the sequencing data of a study of blood T cell repertoires in COVID-19. As for the study in general: The samples span acute and convalescent COVID-19 from the United States, Italy and Spain.

Germline V gene data show CDR1 as SGHTA and CDR2 as FQGNSA. The CDR3 contains 19 residues. About this clone itself: At one of its ends the junction is not consistent with the germline gene, which may arise from a read error.

Generated by immunoSEQ multiplex PCR, the TCRdb table keeps only in-frame clones and is missing some. Among 100,000 to 150,000 clones listed, roughly 87% were seen once. Sequenced: peripheral blood. This sequence joins TRBV7-2 and TRBJ1-2; tentatively, D is TRBD1 (6 bases). The receptor's source is an elderly man with active or convalescent COVID-19. CDR3 loop: CASILTPPLLGANEDGYTF. The CDR3 DNA follows: TGTGCCAGCATCTTAACCCCCCCCCTTCTGGGGGCCAATGAGGATGGCTACACCTTC.